These 24 T cell receptor beta chains originate from one sample sequenced in a study of cytomegalovirus exposure and HLA in healthy donors. TCRdb keeps only in-frame clones here, not all; method: immunoSEQ multiplex PCR. This table holds about 160,000 clones, about 89% found once. The sequenced sample consisted of PBMCs. The receptors derive from a woman aged 18-35 years in good health and CMV-seropositive.

The chain links TRBV9 to TRBJ2-4; TRBD2 is a possible D gene (6 bases). V dropped 4 bases and J dropped 8 bases, with 13 bases sitting between them. Per the germline V gene, CDR1 is SGDLS and CDR2 is YYNGEE. The CDR3 consists of 13 residues. CDR3 in DNA: TGTGCCAGCAGCTCCTGGGACTGGGACATTCAGTACTTC. The encoded protein is CASSSWDWDIQYF.

The rearrangement uses TRBV7-6 and TRBJ1-3; weak D call: TRBD1 (5 bases). The CDR3 sequence is 16 residues long. Trimming left V 2 bases short and J 0 bases short, with 11 bases between. Germline V lookup: CDR1 SGHVS, CDR2 FNYEAQ. CDR3 sequence: CASSLIAGGSGNTIYF. The DNA of the CDR3 is TGTGCCAGCAGCTTAATCGCGGGGGGCTCTGGAAACACCATATATTTT.

The chain carries TRBV5-6 and TRBJ2-1; tentative D call: TRBD1 (6 bases). The CDR3 has 14 residues. The germline V and J ends were trimmed by 7 bases and 3 bases, with 14 bases remaining between them. Germline-derived CDR1 and CDR2 are SGHDT and YYEEEE. The CDR3 DNA reads TGTGCCAGCTCCGGGAACAGGGTCTACAATGAGCAGTTCTTC. It specifies CASSGNRVYNEQFF.

V is TRBV4-1 and J is TRBJ2-3; D perhaps matches TRBD1 (6 bases). CDR1 and CDR2 from the germline V gene are MGHRA and YSYEKL. The germline V and J ends were trimmed by 4 bases and 1 base, with 12 bases remaining between them. The CDR3 covers 15 residues. The CDR3 region has the DNA TGCGCCAGCAGCCTGACAGGAAAACGCACAGATACGCAGTATTTT. It yields the protein CASSLTGKRTDTQYF.

The chain employs TRBV5-1 and TRBJ2-1; D perhaps matches TRBD2 (5 bases). This CDR3 comprises 16 residues. Per the germline V gene, CDR1 is SGHRS and CDR2 is YFSETQ. V dropped 3 bases and J dropped 3 bases, with 16 bases sitting between them. This CDR3 is CASSSEGLLSYNEQFF. CDR3 coding DNA: TGCGCCAGCAGCTCTGAGGGCCTCCTTAGCTACAATGAGCAGTTCTTC. Together with reference TRBV5-1 and TRBJ2-1, the CDR3 gives the full variable domain: KAGVTQTPRYLIKTRGQQVTLSCSPISGHRSVSWYQQTPGQGLQFLFEYFSETQRNKGNFPGRFSGRQFSNSRSEMNVSTLELGDSALYLCASSSEGLLSYNEQFFGPGTRLTVL.

V gene TRBV5-1 combines with J gene TRBJ2-3, with 14 bases lining up with TRBD2. Germline V gives CDR1 SGHRS, CDR2 YFSETQ. The CDR3 is made up of 21 amino acids. V gave up 3 bases and J gave up 0 bases; unmatched junction bases: 15. The CDR3 DNA reads TGCGCCAGCAGCTGGGGAGGGAGGACTAGCGGGAGGAGGACTAGCACAGATACGCAGTATTTT. It specifies CASSWGGRTSGRRTSTDTQYF.

The chain has TRBV5-1 and TRBJ1-3; 7 nucleotides line up with TRBD1. V lost 0 bases to trimming and J lost 4 bases; unmatched junction nucleotides: 7. The CDR3 covers 16 residues. Germline V gives CDR1 SGHRS, CDR2 YFSETQ. As DNA, the CDR3 is TGCGCCAGCAGCTTGGCCCTAACAGGGGCAGGAAACACCATATATTTT. Amino acids: CASSLALTGAGNTIYF.

Points on this clone: In this CDR3 the conserved last residue, phenylalanine or tryptophan, is missing, so a read error is likely. No DNA is shown, since the ends of the CDR3 on it are uncertain; the CDR3 is the one TCRdb lists. The chain couples TRBV2 to TRBJ1-2. The CDR3 totals 12 residues, both ends included. CDR1 and CDR2 from the germline V gene are SNHLY and FYNNEI. Here the CDR3 reads CASSEYLNPLSI.

CDR3 region: CASSGQGGSQPQHF. CDR3 nucleotides: TGTGCCAGCAGTGGACAGGGCGGTAGTCAGCCCCAGCATTTT. The chain recombines TRBV6-1 with TRBJ1-5, with 7 bases identical to TRBD1. Per germline, CDR1 MNHNS and CDR2 SASEGT. This CDR3 comprises 14 residues. The trim removed 4 bases at V and 6 bases at J, leaving 6 bases unmatched.

This chain uses TRBV19 with TRBJ2-1; tentatively, D is TRBD1 (6 bases). The CDR3 has 15 amino acids. CDR1 is LNHDA and CDR2 is SQIVND in the germline V gene (reference sequence). Trimming cost V 5 bases and J 6 bases, with 17 bases left between them. CDR3 nucleotides: TGTGCCAGTAGTTCTTGGAGGAGAGGGGGCAATGAGCAGTTCTTC. It yields the protein CASSSWRRGGNEQFF.

The CDR3 loop reads CASHGLAGDETQYF. The CDR3 nucleotides read TGTGCCTCCCACGGGCTAGCGGGAGATGAGACCCAGTACTTC. This chain uses TRBV2 with TRBJ2-5; 10 nucleotides align to TRBD2. Germline CDR1 is SNHLY and CDR2 is FYNNEI. The ends lost 11 bases at V and 5 bases at J; junction bases unmatched: 11. The CDR3 spans 14 residues.

The V and J genes are TRBV7-2 and TRBJ1-4; possible D gene TRBD1, 6 bases. The germline V gene has CDR1 SGHTA and CDR2 FQGNSA. The CDR3 is 14 residues long. Trimming cost V 5 bases and J 7 bases, with 14 bases left between them. The CDR3 region is CASSPTGYPEKLFF. CDR3 coding DNA: TGTGCCAGCAGCCCAACAGGGTACCCTGAAAAACTGTTTTTT.

The rearrangement links TRBV19 to TRBJ1-5; 7 nucleotides align to TRBD1. The CDR3 spans 14 residues. J gave up 6 bases and V 1 base, and 3 bases lay outside the gene matches. The germline V gene encodes CDR1 LNHDA and CDR2 SQIVND (reference sequence). Written as DNA, the CDR3 is TGTGCCAGTAGTATAGGGGGGGACAGTCAGCCCCAGCATTTT. Amino acids: CASSIGGDSQPQHF. Complete variable domain (other parts from reference TRBV19 and TRBJ1-5): DGGITQSPKYLFRKEGQNVTLSCEQNLNHDAMYWYRQDPGQGLRLIYYSQIVNDFQKGDIAEGYSVSREKKESFPLTVTSAQKNPTAFYLCASSIGGDSQPQHFGDGTRLSIL.

The rearrangement uses TRBV18 and TRBJ1-2, with TRBD1 matching over 7 bases. CDR3 length: 14 residues. V dropped 4 bases and J dropped 2; count of bases not matched to a gene: 4. CDR1 is KGHSH and CDR2 is LQKENI in the germline V gene. CDR3 in amino acids: CASSLTGQNYGYTF. The CDR3 nucleotides read TGTGCCAGCTCACTGACGGGACAGAACTATGGCTACACCTTC.

This chain joins TRBV28 and TRBJ2-1; TRBD2 matches at 11 bases. Germline V lookup: CDR1 MDHEN, CDR2 SYDVKM. This CDR3 has 16 amino acids. The J segment lost 4 bases and the V segment lost 0 bases, leaving 2 bases of the junction unmatched. The CDR3 is CASSLWGLADYNEQFF. CDR3 DNA: TGTGCCAGCAGTTTATGGGGACTAGCGGATTACAATGAGCAGTTCTTC. The complete variable domain, with remaining parts taken from reference TRBV28 and TRBJ2-1, reads DVKVTQSSRYLVKRTGEKVFLECVQDMDHENMFWYRQDPGLGLRLIYFSYDVKMKEKGDIPEGYSVSREKKERFSLILESASTNQTSMYLCASSLWGLADYNEQFFGPGTRLTVL.

This chain connects TRBV2 to TRBJ2-2; 12 bases align to TRBD2. V lost 3 bases, J lost 5 bases, and 7 bases stayed unmatched. The CDR3 has 17 residues. CDR1 is SNHLY and CDR2 is FYNNEI in the germline V gene. The CDR3 reads CASSEPSGRVGTGELFF. The CDR3 region has the DNA TGTGCCAGCAGTGAGCCTAGCGGGAGGGTGGGGACCGGGGAGCTGTTTTTT.

The rearrangement uses TRBV7-2 and TRBJ2-7; 8 bases match TRBD1. With V trimmed by 2 bases and J by 6 bases, 6 bases remained unmatched. Germline CDR1 and CDR2: SGHTA and FQGNSA. CDR3 length equals 14 residues. In DNA form, the CDR3 reads TGTGCCAGCAGCTTAAGCGACAGGGGCGGCGAGCAGTACTTC. Translated, it gives CASSLSDRGGEQYF.

This clone was seen once. The gene calls are TRBV7-6 and TRBJ2-2; D may be TRBD2 (5 bases). The CDR3 extends over 16 amino acids. V lost 3 bases to trimming and J lost 0 bases, with 11 bases between them. CDR1 is SGHVS and CDR2 is FNYEAQ in the germline V gene. The CDR3 DNA follows: TGTGCCAGCAGCTTGAAAGAACTAGCGAACACCGGGGAGCTGTTTTTT. Translated: CASSLKELANTGELFF.

This clone occurred once. Other DNA sequences in this sample translate to the same CDR3. The chain joins TRBV9 to TRBJ1-1; no firm D call. This CDR3 comprises 13 residues. V was trimmed by 0 bases and J by 4 bases, leaving 7 bases between them. Per the germline V gene, CDR1 is SGDLS and CDR2 is YYNGEE. The CDR3 loop is CASSVGGRTEAFF. The DNA of the CDR3 is TGTGCCAGCAGCGTAGGCGGGCGCACTGAAGCTTTCTTT.

The chain couples TRBV5-4 to TRBJ2-5; TRBD2 agrees at 9 bases. Per the germline V gene, CDR1 is SGHNT and CDR2 is YYREEE (reference sequence). Losses at the gene ends were 1 base for V and 7 bases for J; bases not matched to a gene: 5. The CDR3 consists of 14 residues. CDR3 amino acids: CASSLSGRKGTQYF. CDR3 nucleotides: TGTGCCAGCAGCTTGAGCGGGAGGAAGGGGACCCAGTACTTC.

The V gene is TRBV5-6, the J gene TRBJ2-6; D is perhaps TRBD1 (6 bases). The CDR3 is 16 residues long. Germline assignment: CDR1 SGHDT and CDR2 YYEEEE. The germline V and J ends were trimmed by 1 base and 0 bases, with 8 bases remaining between them. Here the CDR3 reads CASSLRGGSGANVLTF. The CDR3 DNA sequence: TGTGCCAGCAGCTTGAGAGGGGGCTCTGGGGCCAACGTCCTGACTTTC.

The chain is built from TRBV7-3 and TRBJ2-2, with 12 bases aligning to TRBD2. Germline CDR1 SGHTA, CDR2 FQGTGA. V dropped 5 bases and J dropped 4; count of bases not matched to a gene: 5. The CDR3 is 16 amino acids. CDR3 coding DNA: TGTGCCAGCAGCGGGGTGACTAGCGGGAGCACCGGGGAGCTGTTTTTT. Translated, it gives CASSGVTSGSTGELFF. The full variable domain, its missing parts supplied by reference TRBV7-3 and TRBJ2-2, is GAGVSQTPSNKVTEKGKYVELRCDPISGHTALYWYRQSLGQGPEFLIYFQGTGAADDSGLPNDRFFAVRPEGSVSTLKIQRTERGDSAVYLCASSGVTSGSTGELFFGEGSRLTVL.

The chain joins TRBV7-8 to TRBJ2-7; D perhaps matches TRBD2 (6 bases). The CDR3 consists of 15 residues. Trimming took 6 bases from V and 3 from J, leaving 18 bases between them. The germline V gene has CDR1 SGHVS and CDR2 FQNEAQ. This chain's CDR3 is CASSPAASAYYEQYF. In DNA, the CDR3 is TGTGCCAGCAGTCCTGCCGCTAGCGCCTACTACGAGCAGTACTTC.

The chain couples TRBV15 to TRBJ2-7; TRBD2 matches 8 bases. The V and J ends lost 0 bases and 6 bases, in that order; junction bases with no gene match: 4. The CDR3 sequence is 14 residues long. Germline-derived CDR1 and CDR2 are LNHNV and YYDKDF (reference sequence). CDR3: CATSRDRGGLEQYF. CDR3 bases: TGTGCCACCAGCAGAGATCGGGGGGGCCTCGAGCAGTACTTC.